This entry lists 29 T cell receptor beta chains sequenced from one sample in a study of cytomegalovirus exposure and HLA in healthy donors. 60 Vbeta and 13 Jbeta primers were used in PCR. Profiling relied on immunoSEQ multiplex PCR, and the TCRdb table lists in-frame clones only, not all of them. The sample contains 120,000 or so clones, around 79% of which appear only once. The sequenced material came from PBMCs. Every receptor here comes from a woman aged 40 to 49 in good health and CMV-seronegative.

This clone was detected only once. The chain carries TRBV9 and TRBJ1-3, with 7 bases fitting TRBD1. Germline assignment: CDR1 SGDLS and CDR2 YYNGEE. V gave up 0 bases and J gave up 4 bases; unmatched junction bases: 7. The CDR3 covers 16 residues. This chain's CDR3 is CASSVAIQGSGNTIYF. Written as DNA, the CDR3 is TGTGCCAGCAGCGTAGCTATACAGGGGTCAGGAAACACCATATATTTT.

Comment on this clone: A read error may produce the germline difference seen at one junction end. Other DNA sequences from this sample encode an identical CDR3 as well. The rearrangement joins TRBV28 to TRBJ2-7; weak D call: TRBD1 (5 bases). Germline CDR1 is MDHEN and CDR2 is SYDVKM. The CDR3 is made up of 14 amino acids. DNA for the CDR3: TGTGCCAGCAGTTTATCGGCAGGGTCCTACGAGCAGTACTTT. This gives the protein CASSLSAGSYEQYF.

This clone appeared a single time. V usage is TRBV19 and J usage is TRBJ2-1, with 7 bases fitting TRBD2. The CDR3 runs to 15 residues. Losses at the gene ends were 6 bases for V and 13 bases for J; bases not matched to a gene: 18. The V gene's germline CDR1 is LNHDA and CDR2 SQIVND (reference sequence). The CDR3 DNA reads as TGTGCCAGTAGCGGGGGGAGTGGTCCGCATGCCTTACAGTTCTTC. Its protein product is CASSGGSGPHALQFF.

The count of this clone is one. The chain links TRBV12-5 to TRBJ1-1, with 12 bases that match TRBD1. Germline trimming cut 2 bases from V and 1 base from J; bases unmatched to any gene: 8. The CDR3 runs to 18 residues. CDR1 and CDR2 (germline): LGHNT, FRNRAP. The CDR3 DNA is TGTGCTAGTGGTTTGCCCTACGTGGGACAGGGGGCGAACACTGAAGCTTTCTTT. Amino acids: CASGLPYVGQGANTEAFF.

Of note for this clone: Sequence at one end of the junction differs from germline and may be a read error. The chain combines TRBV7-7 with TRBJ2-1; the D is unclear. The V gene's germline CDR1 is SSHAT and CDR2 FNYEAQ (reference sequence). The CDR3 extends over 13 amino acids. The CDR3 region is CASSLGAENEQFF. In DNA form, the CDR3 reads TGTGCTAGCAGCTTAGGCGCGGAGAATGAGCAGTTCTTC. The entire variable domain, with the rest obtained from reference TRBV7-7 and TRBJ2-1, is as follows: GAGVSQSPRYKVTKRGQDVTLRCDPISSHATLYWYQQALGQGPEFLTYFNYEAQPDKSGLPSDRFSAERPEGSISTLTIQRTEQRDSAMYRCASSLGAENEQFFGPGTRLTVL.

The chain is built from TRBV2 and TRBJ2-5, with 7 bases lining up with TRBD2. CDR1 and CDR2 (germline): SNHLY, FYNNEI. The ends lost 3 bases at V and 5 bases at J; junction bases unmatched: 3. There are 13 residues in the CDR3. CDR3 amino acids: CASSDREGETQYF. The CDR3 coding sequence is TGTGCCAGCAGTGACAGGGAGGGGGAGACCCAGTACTTC.

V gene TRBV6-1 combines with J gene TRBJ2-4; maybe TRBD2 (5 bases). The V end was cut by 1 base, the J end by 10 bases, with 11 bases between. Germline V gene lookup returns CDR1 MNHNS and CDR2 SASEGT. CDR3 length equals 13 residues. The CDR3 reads CASSEDGVLIQYF. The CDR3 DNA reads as TGTGCCAGCAGTGAAGACGGGGTCTTAATTCAGTACTTC.

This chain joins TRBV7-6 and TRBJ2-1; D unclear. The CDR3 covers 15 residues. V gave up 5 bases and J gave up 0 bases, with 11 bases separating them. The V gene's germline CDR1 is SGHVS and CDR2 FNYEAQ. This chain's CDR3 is CASSPRVDSYNEQFF. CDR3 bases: TGTGCCAGCAGCCCCCGAGTTGACTCCTACAATGAGCAGTTCTTC.

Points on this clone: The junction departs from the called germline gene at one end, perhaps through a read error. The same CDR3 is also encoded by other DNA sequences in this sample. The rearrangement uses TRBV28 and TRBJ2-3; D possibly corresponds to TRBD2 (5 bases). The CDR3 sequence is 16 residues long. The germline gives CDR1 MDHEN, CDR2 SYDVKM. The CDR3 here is CASSRGLIPSTDTQYF. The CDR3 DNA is TGTGCCAGCAGCCGTGGACTGATACCTAGCACAGATACACAGTATTTT.

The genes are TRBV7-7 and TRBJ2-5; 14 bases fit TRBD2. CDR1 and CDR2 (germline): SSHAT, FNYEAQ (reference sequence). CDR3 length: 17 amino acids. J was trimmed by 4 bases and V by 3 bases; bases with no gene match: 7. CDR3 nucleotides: TGTGCCAGCAGCTTCGGGACTAGCGGGGGCTTCGGAGAGACCCAGTACTTC. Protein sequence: CASSFGTSGGFGETQYF.

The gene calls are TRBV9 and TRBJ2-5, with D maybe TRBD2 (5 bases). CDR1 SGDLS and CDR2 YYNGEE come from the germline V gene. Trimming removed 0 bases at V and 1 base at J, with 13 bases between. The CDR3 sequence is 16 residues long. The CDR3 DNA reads TGTGCCAGCAGCGTAGTCACTAGGTGGGCCCAAGAGACCCAGTACTTC. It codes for CASSVVTRWAQETQYF.

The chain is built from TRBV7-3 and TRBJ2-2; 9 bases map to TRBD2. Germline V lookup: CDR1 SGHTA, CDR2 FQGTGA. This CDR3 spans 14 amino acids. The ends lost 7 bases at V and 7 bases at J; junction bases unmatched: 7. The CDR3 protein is CASKRGAGGGELFF. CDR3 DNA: TGTGCCAGCAAGCGGGGGGCCGGTGGCGGGGAGCTGTTTTTT.

Here the CDR3 DNA reads TGTGCCAGCAGACTCCGCGGGGGGGGGACTGAAGCTTTCTTT. It translates to CASRLRGGGTEAFF. This sequence joins TRBV28 and TRBJ1-1; maybe TRBD1 (5 bases). Looked up from germline, CDR1 is MDHEN and CDR2 is SYDVKM. V was trimmed by 6 bases and J by 5 bases, leaving 16 bases between them. The CDR3 runs 14 residues.

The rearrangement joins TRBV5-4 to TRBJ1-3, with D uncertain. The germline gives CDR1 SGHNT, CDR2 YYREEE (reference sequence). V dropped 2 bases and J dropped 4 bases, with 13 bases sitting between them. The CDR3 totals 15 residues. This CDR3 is CASSFTRGAGNTIYF. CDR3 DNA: TGTGCCAGCAGCTTTACCCGGGGTGCAGGAAACACCATATATTTT.

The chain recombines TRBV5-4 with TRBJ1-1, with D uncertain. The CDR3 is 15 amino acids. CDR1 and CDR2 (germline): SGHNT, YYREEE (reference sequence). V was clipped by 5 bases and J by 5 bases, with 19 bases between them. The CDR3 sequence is CASSVGRERVTEAFF. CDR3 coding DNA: TGTGCCAGCAGTGTCGGACGGGAGAGAGTGACTGAAGCTTTCTTT.

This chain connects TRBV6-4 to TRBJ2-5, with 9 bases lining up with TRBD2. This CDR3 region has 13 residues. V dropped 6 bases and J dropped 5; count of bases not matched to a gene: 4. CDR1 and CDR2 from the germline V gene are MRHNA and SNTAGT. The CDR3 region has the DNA TGTGCCAGCAGCAATAGCGGGGGTGAGACCCAGTACTTC. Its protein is CASSNSGGETQYF.

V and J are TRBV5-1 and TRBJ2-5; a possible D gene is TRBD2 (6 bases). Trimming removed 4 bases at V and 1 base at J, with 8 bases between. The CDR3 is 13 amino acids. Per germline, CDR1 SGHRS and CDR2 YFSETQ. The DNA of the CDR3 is TGCGCCAGCAGCGCGGGATCCCAAGAGACCCAGTACTTC. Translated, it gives CASSAGSQETQYF. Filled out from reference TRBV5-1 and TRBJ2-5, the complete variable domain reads KAGVTQTPRYLIKTRGQQVTLSCSPISGHRSVSWYQQTPGQGLQFLFEYFSETQRNKGNFPGRFSGRQFSNSRSEMNVSTLELGDSALYLCASSAGSQETQYFGPGTRLLVL.

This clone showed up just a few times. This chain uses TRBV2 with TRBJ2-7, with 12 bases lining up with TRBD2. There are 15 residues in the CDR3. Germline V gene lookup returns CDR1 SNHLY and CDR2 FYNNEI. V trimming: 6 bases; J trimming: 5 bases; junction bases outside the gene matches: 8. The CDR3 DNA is TGTGCCAGCAGCATTCGACTAGCGGGGGAGGACGAGCAGTACTTC. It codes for CASSIRLAGEDEQYF.

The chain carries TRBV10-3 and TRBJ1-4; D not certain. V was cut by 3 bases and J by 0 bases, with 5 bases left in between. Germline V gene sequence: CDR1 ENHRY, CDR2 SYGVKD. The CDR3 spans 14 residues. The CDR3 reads CAISESATNEKLFF. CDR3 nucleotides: TGTGCCATCAGTGAATCCGCAACTAATGAAAAACTGTTTTTT.

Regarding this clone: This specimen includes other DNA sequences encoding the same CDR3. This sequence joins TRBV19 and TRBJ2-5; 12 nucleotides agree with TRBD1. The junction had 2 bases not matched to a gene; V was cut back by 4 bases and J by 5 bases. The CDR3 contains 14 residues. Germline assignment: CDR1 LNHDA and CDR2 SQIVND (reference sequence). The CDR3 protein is CASSTGQGAETQYF. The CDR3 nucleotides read TGTGCCAGTAGTACGGGACAGGGGGCGGAGACCCAGTACTTC. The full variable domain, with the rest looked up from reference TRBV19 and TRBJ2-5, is DGGITQSPKYLFRKEGQNVTLSCEQNLNHDAMYWYRQDPGQGLRLIYYSQIVNDFQKGDIAEGYSVSREKKESFPLTVTSAQKNPTAFYLCASSTGQGAETQYFGPGTRLLVL.

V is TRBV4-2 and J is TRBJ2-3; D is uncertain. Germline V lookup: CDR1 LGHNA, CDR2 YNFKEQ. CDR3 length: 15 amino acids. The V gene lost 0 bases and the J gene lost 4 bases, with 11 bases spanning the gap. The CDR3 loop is CASSQDSTRSDTQYF. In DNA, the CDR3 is TGTGCCAGCAGCCAAGACTCAACTCGATCAGATACGCAGTATTTT.

The CDR3 DNA follows: TGTGCCAGCAGGGAGGACAGGGGATATGAAAAACTGTTTTTT. Translating gives CASREDRGYEKLFF. The V gene is TRBV2, the J gene TRBJ1-4, with TRBD1 matching over 9 bases. The CDR3 totals 14 residues. The germline V gene encodes CDR1 SNHLY and CDR2 FYNNEI. The ends lost 6 bases at V and 6 bases at J; junction bases unmatched: 5.

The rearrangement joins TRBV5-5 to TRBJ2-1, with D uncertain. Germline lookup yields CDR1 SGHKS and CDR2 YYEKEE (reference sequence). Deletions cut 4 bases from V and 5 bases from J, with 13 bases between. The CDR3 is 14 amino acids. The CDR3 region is CASSVSGRHNEQFF. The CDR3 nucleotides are TGTGCCAGCAGCGTTTCAGGCCGCCACAATGAGCAGTTCTTC.

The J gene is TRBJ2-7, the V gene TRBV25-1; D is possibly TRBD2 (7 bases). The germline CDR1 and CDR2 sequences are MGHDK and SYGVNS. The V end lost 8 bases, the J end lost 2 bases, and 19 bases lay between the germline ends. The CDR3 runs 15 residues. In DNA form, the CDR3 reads TGTGCCAGCGTAGGCCCGGGGGGCCTGACCTACGAGCAGTACTTC. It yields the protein CASVGPGGLTYEQYF.

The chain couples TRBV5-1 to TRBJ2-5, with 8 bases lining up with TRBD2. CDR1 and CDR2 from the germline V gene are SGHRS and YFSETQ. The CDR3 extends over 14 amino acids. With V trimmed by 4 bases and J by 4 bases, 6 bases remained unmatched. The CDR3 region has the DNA TGCGCCAGCAGCCTCCAGACTAGCGCAGAGACCCAGTACTTC. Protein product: CASSLQTSAETQYF.

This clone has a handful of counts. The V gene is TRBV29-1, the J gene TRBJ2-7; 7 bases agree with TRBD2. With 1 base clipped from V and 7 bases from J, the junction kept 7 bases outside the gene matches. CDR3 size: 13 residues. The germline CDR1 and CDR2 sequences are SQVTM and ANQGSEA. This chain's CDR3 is CSVEAGLVSEQYF. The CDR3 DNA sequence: TGCAGCGTTGAAGCCGGACTAGTGAGTGAGCAGTACTTC.

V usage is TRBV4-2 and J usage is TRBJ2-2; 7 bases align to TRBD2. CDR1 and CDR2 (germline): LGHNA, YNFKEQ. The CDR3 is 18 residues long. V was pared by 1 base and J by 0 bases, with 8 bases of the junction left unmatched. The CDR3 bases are TGTGCCAGCAGCCAAGCTAAAACTAGCGAAACGAACACCGGGGAGCTGTTTTTT. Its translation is CASSQAKTSETNTGELFF.

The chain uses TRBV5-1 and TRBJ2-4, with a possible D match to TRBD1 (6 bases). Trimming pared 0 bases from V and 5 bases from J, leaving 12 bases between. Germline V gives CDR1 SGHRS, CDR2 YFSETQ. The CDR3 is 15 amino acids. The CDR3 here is CASSLGGRGENIQYF. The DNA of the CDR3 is TGCGCCAGCAGCTTGGGTGGCAGGGGTGAAAACATTCAGTACTTC.

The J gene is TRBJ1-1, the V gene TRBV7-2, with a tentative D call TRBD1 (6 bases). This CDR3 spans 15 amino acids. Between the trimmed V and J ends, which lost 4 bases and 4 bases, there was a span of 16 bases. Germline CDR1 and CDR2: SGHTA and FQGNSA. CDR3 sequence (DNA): TGTGCCAGCAGCTCCATGCTAGGGGGTAGCACTGAAGCTTTCTTT. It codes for CASSSMLGGSTEAFF.